This T cell receptor beta chain was captured by sequencing in a study of cytomegalovirus exposure and HLA in healthy donors. Study results and caveats: Association of approximately 18,000 TCR beta sequences with HLA alleles was found at 0.05 false discovery rate in a later analysis. Reportedly, TCR beta sequences accurately predicted HLA-A and HLA-B alleles in most subjects.

Notes on this clone: Its antigen is undetermined.

The PCR was carried out with 60 Vbeta primers and 13 Jbeta primers. Clones were sequenced by immunoSEQ multiplex PCR, and TCRdb holds only the in-frame ones, with some missing. This sample has 99,000 or so clones; 65% to 80% occur once, and the top ten carry 15% to 20%. V lost 4 bases, J lost 0 bases, and 14 bases lay in between. The CDR3 is 16 amino acids. Germline lookup yields CDR1 SGHRS and CDR2 YFSETQ. The source material was PBMCs. The sequence derives from a man in his fifties or sixties in good health and CMV-seropositive. The rearrangement uses TRBV5-1 and TRBJ1-3; D possibly corresponds to TRBD1 (6 bases). In nucleotides, the CDR3 is TGCGCCAGCAGCCCCCGGACAGCAGACTCTGGAAACACCATATATTTT. It codes for CASSPRTADSGNTIYF.